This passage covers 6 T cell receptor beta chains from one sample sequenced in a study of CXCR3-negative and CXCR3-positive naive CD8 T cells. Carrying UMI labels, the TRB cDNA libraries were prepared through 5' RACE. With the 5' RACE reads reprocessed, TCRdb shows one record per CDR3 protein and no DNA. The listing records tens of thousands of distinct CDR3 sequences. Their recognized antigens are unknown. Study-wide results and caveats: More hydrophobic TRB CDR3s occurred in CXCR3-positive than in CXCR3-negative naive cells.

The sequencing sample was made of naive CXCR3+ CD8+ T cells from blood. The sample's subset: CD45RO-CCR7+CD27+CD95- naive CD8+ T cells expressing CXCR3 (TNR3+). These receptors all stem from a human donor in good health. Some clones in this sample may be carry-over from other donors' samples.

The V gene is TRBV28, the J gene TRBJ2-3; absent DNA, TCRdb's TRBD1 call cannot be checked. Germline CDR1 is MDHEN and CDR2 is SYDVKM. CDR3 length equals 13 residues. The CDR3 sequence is CASSLNPEDTQYF.

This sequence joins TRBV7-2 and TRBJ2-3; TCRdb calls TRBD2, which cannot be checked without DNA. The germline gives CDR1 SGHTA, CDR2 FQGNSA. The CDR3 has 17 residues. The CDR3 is CASSLWLGREGPDTQYF.

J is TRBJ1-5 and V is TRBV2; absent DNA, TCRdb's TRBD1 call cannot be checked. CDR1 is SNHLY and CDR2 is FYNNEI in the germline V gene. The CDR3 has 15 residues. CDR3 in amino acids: CASSEARQGNQPQHF. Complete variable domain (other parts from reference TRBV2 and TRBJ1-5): EPEVTQTPSHQVTQMGQEVILRCVPISNHLYFYWYRQILGQKVEFLVSFYNNEISEKSEIFDDQFSVERPDGSNFTLKIRSTKLEDSAMYFCASSEARQGNQPQHFGDGTRLSIL.

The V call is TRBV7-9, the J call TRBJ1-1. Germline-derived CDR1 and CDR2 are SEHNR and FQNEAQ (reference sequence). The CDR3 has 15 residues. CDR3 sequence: CASSPSSGRNTEAFF. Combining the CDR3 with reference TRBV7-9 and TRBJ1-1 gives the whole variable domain DTGVSQNPRHKITKRGQNVTFRCDPISEHNRLYWYRQTLGQGPEFLTYFQNEAQLEKSRLLSDRFSAERPKGSFSTLEIQRTEQGDSAMYLCASSPSSGRNTEAFFGQGTRLTVV.

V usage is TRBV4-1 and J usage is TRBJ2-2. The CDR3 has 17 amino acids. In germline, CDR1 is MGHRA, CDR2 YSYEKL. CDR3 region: CASSQDGLPRWGGELFF.

CDR3: CAGSLGASDTQYF. The chain recombines TRBV7-7 with TRBJ2-3. Per the germline V gene, CDR1 is SSHAT and CDR2 is FNYEAQ (reference sequence). The CDR3 covers 13 residues.